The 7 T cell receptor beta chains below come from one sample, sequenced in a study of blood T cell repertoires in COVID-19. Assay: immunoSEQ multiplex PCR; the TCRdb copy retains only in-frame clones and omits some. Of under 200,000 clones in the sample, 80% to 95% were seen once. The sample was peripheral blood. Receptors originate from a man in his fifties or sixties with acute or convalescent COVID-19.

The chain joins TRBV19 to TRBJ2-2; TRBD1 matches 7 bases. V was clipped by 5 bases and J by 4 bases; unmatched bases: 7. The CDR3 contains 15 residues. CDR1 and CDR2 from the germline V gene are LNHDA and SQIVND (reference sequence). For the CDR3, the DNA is TGTGCCAGTAGTCCTCCGGGACAGATCACCGGGGAGCTGTTTTTT. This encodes CASSPPGQITGELFF.

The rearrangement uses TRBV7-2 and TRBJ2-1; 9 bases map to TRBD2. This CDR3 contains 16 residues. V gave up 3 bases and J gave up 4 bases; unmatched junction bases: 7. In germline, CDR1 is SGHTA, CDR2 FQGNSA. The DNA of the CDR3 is TGTGCCAGCAGCTTCAAGGCGGGGGGGGCATACAATGAGCAGTTCTTC. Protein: CASSFKAGGAYNEQFF.

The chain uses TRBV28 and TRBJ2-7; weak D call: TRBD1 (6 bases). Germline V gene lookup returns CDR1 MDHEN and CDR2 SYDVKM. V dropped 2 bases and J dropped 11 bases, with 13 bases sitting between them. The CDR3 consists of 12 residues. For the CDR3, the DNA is TGTGCCAGCAGTTTACCCGACAGGTTAAAGTACTTC. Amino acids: CASSLPDRLKYF.

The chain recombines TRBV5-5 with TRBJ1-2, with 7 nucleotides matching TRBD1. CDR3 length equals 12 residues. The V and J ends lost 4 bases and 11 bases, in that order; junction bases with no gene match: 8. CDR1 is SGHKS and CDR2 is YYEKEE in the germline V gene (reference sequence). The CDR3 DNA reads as TGTGCCAGCAGCCTGGGGAACAGGGGTTACACCTTC. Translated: CASSLGNRGYTF. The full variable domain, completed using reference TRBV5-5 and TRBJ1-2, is DAGVTQSPTHLIKTRGQQVTLRCSPISGHKSVSWYQQVLGQGPQFIFQYYEKEERGRGNFPDRFSARQFPNYSSELNVNALLLGDSALYLCASSLGNRGYTFGSGTRLTVV.

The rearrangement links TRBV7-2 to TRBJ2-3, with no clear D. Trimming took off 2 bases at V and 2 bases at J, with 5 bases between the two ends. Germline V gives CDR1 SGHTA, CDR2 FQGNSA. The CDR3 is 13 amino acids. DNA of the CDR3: TGTGCCAGCAGCTTATTATACACAGATACGCAGTATTTT. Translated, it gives CASSLLYTDTQYF.

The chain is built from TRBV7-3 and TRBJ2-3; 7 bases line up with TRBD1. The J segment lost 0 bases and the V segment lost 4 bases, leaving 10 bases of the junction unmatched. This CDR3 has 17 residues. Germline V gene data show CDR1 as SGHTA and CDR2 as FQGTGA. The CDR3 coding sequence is TGTGCCAGCAGCTCCCGCCTGGCAGGGGGAAGCACAGATACGCAGTATTTT. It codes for CASSSRLAGGSTDTQYF.

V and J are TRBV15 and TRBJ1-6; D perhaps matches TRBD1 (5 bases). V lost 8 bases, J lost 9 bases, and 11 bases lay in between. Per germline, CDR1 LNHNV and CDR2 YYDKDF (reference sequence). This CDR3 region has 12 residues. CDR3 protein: CATAGVRSPLHF. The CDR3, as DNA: TGTGCCACCGCGGGGGTTCGTTCACCCCTCCACTTT.